Presented here are 5 T cell receptor beta chains from one specimen sequenced in a study of early T cells in non-severe SARS-CoV-2 infection. TCRdb used MiXCR to reprocess the 5' RACE reads, holding one entry per CDR3 protein. The sample includes tens of thousands of distinct CDR3 sequences, 5.5% to 6.5% of them seen just once. Sequencing input: whole blood. The receptors derive from an adult who was a healthcare worker with PCR-confirmed SARS-CoV-2 infection or an uninfected control (not recorded which).

This clonotype was counted ten times or more. The chain combines TRBV9 with TRBJ2-7; TRBD1 matches at 8 bases. The CDR3 contains 13 residues. CDR1 and CDR2 from the germline V gene are SGDLS and YYNGEE. V was clipped by 4 bases and J by 6 bases; unmatched bases: 6. CDR3 DNA: TGTGCCAGCAGCCCGAGACAGGGGTCCGAGCAGTACTTC. This gives the protein CASSPRQGSEQYF.

This clonotype has a count of ten or more. The rearrangement links TRBV6-2 or TRBV6-3 to TRBJ1-1; a possible D gene is TRBD1 (5 bases). Germline assignment: CDR1 MNHEY and CDR2 SVGEGT. The germline V and J ends were trimmed by 7 bases and 2 bases, with 20 bases remaining between them. This CDR3 is built from 16 residues. The CDR3 here is CASIEGYAGVNTEAFF. The CDR3 coding sequence is TGTGCCAGCATCGAAGGTTACGCGGGGGTCAACACTGAAGCTTTCTTT.

This clonotype was detected ten times or more. As DNA, the CDR3 is TGCAGCACCACCAGGGACAACTATGGCTACACCTTC. Its translation: CSTTRDNYGYTF. The V call is TRBV29-1, the J call TRBJ1-2, with D possibly TRBD1 on 5 matching bases. V lost 8 bases and J lost 2, with 12 bases in between. The germline CDR1 and CDR2 sequences are SQVTM and ANQGSEA. The CDR3 runs to 12 residues.

This clonotype appeared many times. This chain uses TRBV7-2 with TRBJ1-5; 11 bases align to TRBD1. This CDR3 contains 15 residues. V shed 5 bases, J shed 7 bases, and the junction held 7 bases outside the gene matches. The germline V gene encodes CDR1 SGHTA and CDR2 FQGNSA. CDR3 DNA: TGTGCCAGCAGCGAAGGACAGGGGGCGAGACAGCCCCAGCATTTT. As protein: CASSEGQGARQPQHF.

This clonotype has at least ten counts. The chain links TRBV4-1 to TRBJ2-5; 7 bases fit TRBD1. Trimming cost V 0 bases and J 12 bases; bases outside gene matches: 13. Germline V CDR1 and CDR2: MGHRA, YSYEKL. The CDR3 loop spans 15 amino acids. CDR3 in amino acids: CASSQDLRAQGIKYF. CDR3 coding DNA: TGCGCCAGCAGCCAAGATCTTCGAGCACAGGGGATAAAGTACTTC.